Listed below are T cell receptor beta chains from one sample, sequenced in a study of blood T cell repertoires in COVID-19. Profiled with immunoSEQ multiplex PCR; TCRdb holds only in-frame clones, not every one. The table lists about 82,000 clones, about 80% of them singletons, with approximately 12% in the top ten. The specimen sequenced was peripheral blood. The receptors stem from a woman aged 40 to 55 with active or convalescent COVID-19. Each CDR3 is given with its conserved first and last residue. The D gene is left open where the match is weak. Expanded clones are given a class, and other clones once, few, many or no size at all.

V gene,D gene,J gene,clone size,CDR3 DNA,CDR3 protein
TRBV3-1/TRBV3-2,-,TRBJ1-3,few,TGTGCCAGCAGCTTCGCCACCGGGAGCGGAAACACCATATATTTT,CASSFATGSGNTIYF
TRBV27,TRBD1,TRBJ1-4,-,TGTGCCAGCAGGAGATGGACAGGGGTTAATGAAAAACTGTTTTTT,CASRRWTGVNEKLFF
TRBV19,TRBD2,TRBJ2-2,-,TGTGCCAGTAGGCTAGCGGGGAGGACCGGGGAGCTGTTTTTT,CASRLAGRTGELFF
TRBV25-1,TRBD2,TRBJ2-7,-,TGTGCCAGCACAGGACTAGCGGGAGATTACGAGCAGTACTTC,CASTGLAGDYEQYF
TRBV11-2,-,TRBJ2-2,-,TGTGCCAGCAGCTACCGCGGGGATGGCACCGGGGAGCTGTTTTTT,CASSYRGDGTGELFF
TRBV6-2/TRBV6-3,TRBD1,TRBJ2-7,-,TGTGCCAGCAGTTACGGGACAGGGGGAACCCCCTACGAGCAGTACTTC,CASSYGTGGTPYEQYF
TRBV27,-,TRBJ1-5,once,TGTGCCAGCAGTGCGACACAACATAGCAATCAGCCCCAGCATTTT,CASSATQHSNQPQHF
TRBV28,TRBD1,TRBJ1-5,-,TGTGCCAGCAGTTTAGAGGGACAGGGGAACCAGCCCCAGCATTTT,CASSLEGQGNQPQHF
TRBV10-3,TRBD2,TRBJ2-1,-,TGTGCCATCACGGGGGGATCCTACAATGAGCAGTTCTTC,CAITGGSYNEQFF
TRBV7-2,TRBD2,TRBJ2-3,-,TGTGCCAGCAGCTTAGGCGGGGGGGCGGCAGATACGCAGTATTTT,CASSLGGGAADTQYF
TRBV4-2,TRBD2,TRBJ2-1,-,TGTGCCAGCAGCCAACCATCGGCGGGAGGGAGTAATGAGCAGTTCTTC,CASSQPSAGGSNEQFF
TRBV27,TRBD1,TRBJ1-2,-,TGTGCCAGCAGTCTTGGACAGGGTGGTGGCTACACCTTC,CASSLGQGGGYTF
TRBV9,-,TRBJ2-1,-,TGTGCCAGCAGCGCGGACCAGGGTCCCTTCTACAATGAGCAGTTCTTC,CASSADQGPFYNEQFF
TRBV5-1,-,TRBJ2-5,few,TGCGCCAGCAGCTTGAGCGACAGGGGAGGGGAGACCCAGTACTTC,CASSLSDRGGETQYF
TRBV7-2,TRBD2,TRBJ2-5,-,TGTGCCAGCAGCTTCTCCGGACTAGCTTCGGAGACCCAGTACTTC,CASSFSGLASETQYF
TRBV11-2,-,TRBJ2-1,-,TGTGCCAGCAGCTTAGCTAGTGCCAGAACCTTTGGGAATGAGCAGTTCTTC,CASSLASARTFGNEQFF
TRBV28,-,TRBJ1-5,few,TGTGCCAGCCAGTCCCTTTTGGGGGGTGGAAGCAATCAGCCCCAGCATTTT,CASQSLLGGGSNQPQHF
TRBV5-4,-,TRBJ1-3,once,TGTGCCAGCAGCTTGGGGGGAACAGCGGATCTCTCTGGAAACACCATATATTTT,CASSLGGTADLSGNTIYF
TRBV4-2,-,TRBJ1-4,few,TGTGCCAGCAGCCTCTGGGAGGGGCGCGATGAAAAACTGTTTTTT,CASSLWEGRDEKLFF
TRBV7-4,-,TRBJ2-7,-,TGTGCCAGCAGCTTAACAGAACGGTTAAACTACGAGCAGTACTTC,CASSLTERLNYEQYF
TRBV7-2,-,TRBJ2-3,-,TGTGCCAGCAGCCCCCGTACAGATACGCAGTATTTT,CASSPRTDTQYF
TRBV10-3,TRBD1,TRBJ2-7,-,TGTGCCATCAGTCAGGGGGCTCCTTCCTACGAGCAGTACTTC,CAISQGAPSYEQYF
TRBV7-9,-,TRBJ1-2,-,TGTGCCAGCAGCTTAGGTTTTCCGAGCTATGGCTACACCTTC,CASSLGFPSYGYTF
TRBV28,-,TRBJ1-5,-,TGTGCCAGCAGTTTAAACAGGGTCAGGAATCAGCCCCAGCATTTT,CASSLNRVRNQPQHF
TRBV6-5,-,TRBJ1-1,-,TGTGCCAGCAGTTACTGGGGGAGGCCTGAAGCTTTCTTT,CASSYWGRPEAFF
TRBV6-1,-,TRBJ1-4,-,TGTGCCAGCAGTGTCGTAGGACAGAAAACAACTAATGAAAAACTGTTTTTT,CASSVVGQKTTNEKLFF
TRBV4-3,TRBD2,TRBJ2-7,-,TGCGCCAGCAGCCAAGGACTAGCGGGAGGGGAACGGCGGTACTTC,CASSQGLAGGERRYF
TRBV28,-,TRBJ1-6,once,TGTGCCAGCACCCCGGGAGCTTTTGGCTCACCCCTCCACTTT,CASTPGAFGSPLHF
TRBV3-1/TRBV3-2,-,TRBJ1-5,-,TGTGCCAGCAGCTTAACGTGGACAGACCAGCCCCAGCATTTT,CASSLTWTDQPQHF
TRBV27,-,TRBJ2-2,-,TGTGCCAGCAGTTTAAAGGTCAGGGCAAACACCGGGGAGCTGTTTTTT,CASSLKVRANTGELFF
TRBV18,-,TRBJ1-4,few,TGTGCCAGCTCACCAACATCCGGGAAACTGTTTTTT,CASSPTSGKLFF
TRBV5-5,-,TRBJ2-7,-,TGTGCCAGCAGCTTGGCAGGGGCCTGGTACGAGCAGTACTTC,CASSLAGAWYEQYF
TRBV5-6,-,TRBJ2-3,-,TGTGCCAGCAGCTTGGATCGCAGGATAAGTACGAATACGCAGTATTTT,CASSLDRRISTNTQYF
TRBV13,TRBD1,TRBJ2-7,-,TGTGCCAGCAGCTTAGAGGGGGCAGTCTCCTACGAGCAGTACTTC,CASSLEGAVSYEQYF
TRBV2,-,TRBJ1-5,-,TGTGCCAGCAGTGAAGCGCGTGCAAACCTTTATAGCAATCAGCCCCAGCATTTT,CASSEARANLYSNQPQHF
TRBV15,TRBD1,TRBJ1-5,-,TGTGCCACCAGCAGGGGACAGGAGAATCAGCCCCAGCATTTT,CATSRGQENQPQHF
TRBV6-2/TRBV6-3,-,TRBJ1-3,-,TGTGCCAGCAGCGGCGGCCACTCTGGAAACACCATATATTTT,CASSGGHSGNTIYF
TRBV5-1,-,TRBJ1-1,-,TGCGCCAGCAGCTTCAGCGGCCACGAAGCTTTCTTT,CASSFSGHEAFF
TRBV11-3,TRBD2,TRBJ2-3,-,TGTGCCAGCAGCTTTGGTAGCGGGGGGATCACAGATACGCAGTATTTT,CASSFGSGGITDTQYF
TRBV5-5,-,TRBJ1-2,-,TGTGCCAGCAGCTGGTGGATCCTTTCCCCCCTCCAGGCAGGCTACACCTTC,CASSWWILSPLQAGYTF
TRBV19,TRBD1,TRBJ2-7,-,TGTGCCAGTAGTCCAACGACAGGGTCGGGCGAGCAGTACTTC,CASSPTTGSGEQYF
TRBV5-1,TRBD2,TRBJ2-2,-,TGCGCCAGCAGTCTCCGGGGGGACTTCACCGGGGAGCTGTTTTTT,CASSLRGDFTGELFF
TRBV11-2,TRBD1,TRBJ1-5,few,TGTGCCAGCAGCCCCGGGACAGCGAATCAGCCCCAGCATTTT,CASSPGTANQPQHF
TRBV10-2,TRBD1,TRBJ2-7,-,TGCGCCAGCAGTGAGTCGGGGGGACAGGGTTACTACGAGCAGTACTTC,CASSESGGQGYYEQYF
TRBV4-3,TRBD2,TRBJ2-2,-,TGCGCCAGCAGCCAAGGGACTAGCGGGGGCACCGGGGAGCTGTTTTTT,CASSQGTSGGTGELFF
TRBV11-3,TRBD1,TRBJ1-2,-,TGTGCCGCAAGGTGGACAGGGTCCCCATACTTCTATGGCTACACCTTC,CAARWTGSPYFYGYTF
TRBV14,-,TRBJ2-7,once,TGTGCCAGCAGCCCCCTTACAGGGAATTCCTACGAGCAGTACTTC,CASSPLTGNSYEQYF